These 29 T cell receptor beta chains share one sample of origin, sequenced in a study of blood T cell repertoires in COVID-19. The data were produced by immunoSEQ multiplex PCR, yet TCRdb's version contains in-frame clones alone and is incomplete. The repertoire includes around 52,000 clones, around 76% of them detected once, and roughly a fifth sits in the top ten. Sequencing was carried out using peripheral blood. These TCRs come from a woman in her sixties with acute or convalescent COVID-19.

The CDR3 DNA reads as TGTGCCAGCAGCCTAGGAGGGGTGGAGCAGTACTTC. Translated, it gives CASSLGGVEQYF. The chain couples TRBV3-1 (or the pseudogene TRBV3-2) to TRBJ2-7; TRBD2 is a possible D gene (6 bases). The CDR3 runs to 12 residues. Germline CDR1 and CDR2: LGHDT and YNNKEL (reference sequence). V was cut by 4 bases and J by 7 bases, with 11 bases left in between.

The chain has TRBV14 and TRBJ1-1; 7 nucleotides match TRBD1. Per the germline V gene, CDR1 is SGHDN and CDR2 is FVKESK. The CDR3 sequence is 20 residues long. Trimming at V came to 4 bases and at J to 0 bases, leaving 20 bases not matched to a gene. The CDR3 DNA is TGTGCCAGCAGCCTACGCCGAGGACAGGAGGGGGTATTCGTGAACACTGAAGCTTTCTTT. Translation: CASSLRRGQEGVFVNTEAFF.

The V gene is TRBV4-3, the J gene TRBJ2-7, with 8 bases that match TRBD2. Trimming took 4 bases from V and 2 from J; bases not matched to a gene: 7. This CDR3 comprises 15 residues. Germline assignment: CDR1 LGHNA and CDR2 YSLEER. The CDR3 reads CASSPKSGGTYEQYF. CDR3 sequence (DNA): TGCGCCAGCAGCCCCAAAAGCGGGGGCACCTACGAGCAGTACTTC.

The chain links TRBV19 to TRBJ1-2, with D hard to call. The CDR3 is 13 residues long. The V gene lost 8 bases and the J gene lost 1 base, with 11 bases spanning the gap. Germline loops: CDR1 LNHDA, CDR2 SQIVND (reference sequence). The CDR3 protein is CASLSTGNYGYTF. DNA of the CDR3: TGTGCCAGTCTAAGCACCGGTAACTATGGCTACACCTTC.

This sequence joins TRBV2 and TRBJ1-2, with D possibly being TRBD1 (6 bases). CDR1 is SNHLY, CDR2 FYNNEI, per germline. The V gene lost 5 bases and the J gene lost 0 bases, with 7 bases spanning the gap. The CDR3 contains 13 residues. For the CDR3, the DNA is TGTGCCAGCAGTCGACAGGCTAACTATGGCTACACCTTC. Its protein product is CASSRQANYGYTF.

V and J are TRBV11-3 and TRBJ1-5; D possibly corresponds to TRBD1 (6 bases). This CDR3 comprises 19 residues. V was cut by 7 bases and J by 3 bases, with 28 bases left in between. CDR1 SGHNT and CDR2 YENEEA come from the germline V gene. CDR3 DNA sequence: TGTGCCAGCATTCCACAGGGCGCACCTCGACAGTGGTCCAATCAGCCCCAGCATTTT. It translates to CASIPQGAPRQWSNQPQHF.

The rearrangement joins TRBV7-8 to TRBJ2-7, with D perhaps matching TRBD1 (6 bases). The CDR3 has 13 amino acids. Trimming left V 3 bases short and J 4 bases short, with 10 bases between. The germline V gene encodes CDR1 SGHVS and CDR2 FQNEAQ. The CDR3 reads CASSLQGTYEQYF. The CDR3 region has the DNA TGTGCCAGCAGCTTGCAGGGGACGTACGAGCAGTACTTC. Full variable domain (rest looked up from reference TRBV7-8 and TRBJ2-7): GAGVSQSPRYKVAKRGQDVALRCDPISGHVSLFWYQQALGQGPEFLTYFQNEAQLDKSGLPSDRFFAERPEGSVSTLKIQRTQQEDSAVYLCASSLQGTYEQYFGPGTRLTVT.

This sequence joins TRBV21-1 and TRBJ1-2; the DNA was not used to check the table's D call, TRBD1. TRBV21-1 is noted as a pseudogene. The CDR3 extends over 12 amino acids. DNA for the CDR3: TGTGCCAGCAGCCCCTTGGACAGGCCCTACACCTTC. This encodes CASSPLDRPYTF.

The J gene is TRBJ2-2, the V gene TRBV2; D remains ambiguous. Trimming cost V 5 bases and J 1 base, with 8 bases left between them. CDR3 length: 14 amino acids. The germline CDR1 and CDR2 sequences are SNHLY and FYNNEI. The CDR3 is CASSPSMNTGELFF. The CDR3 DNA follows: TGTGCCAGCAGTCCCTCTATGAACACCGGGGAGCTGTTTTTT.

The sample holds a few counts of this clone. V usage is TRBV6-5 and J usage is TRBJ1-5; no definite D call. V lost 7 bases to trimming and J lost 2 bases, with 6 bases between them. Germline lookup yields CDR1 MNHEY and CDR2 SVGAGI. CDR3 size: 12 residues. This CDR3 is CASTGGNQPQHF. The CDR3 DNA reads as TGTGCCAGCACCGGGGGCAATCAGCCCCAGCATTTT.

V is TRBV11-2 and J is TRBJ1-2; 11 bases agree with TRBD1. Germline lookup yields CDR1 SGHAT and CDR2 FQNNGV. The CDR3 loop spans 16 amino acids. Losses at the gene ends were 0 bases for V and 3 bases for J; bases not matched to a gene: 3. The CDR3 DNA is TGTGCCAGCAGCTTAGAGGGACAGGGGGAGGACTATGGCTACACCTTC. Its protein is CASSLEGQGEDYGYTF.

The chain joins TRBV6-6 to TRBJ1-2, with 7 bases aligning to TRBD1. CDR3 length equals 15 residues. The trim removed 2 bases at V and 7 bases at J, leaving 10 bases unmatched. CDR1 MNHNY and CDR2 SVGAGI come from the germline V gene (reference sequence). CDR3 DNA sequence: TGTGCCAGCAGTTACGCTACCACAGGGGCCGGTGGCTACACCTTC. It translates to CASSYATTGAGGYTF.

The chain links TRBV19 to TRBJ1-2, with 10 positions matching TRBD1. From germline, CDR1 is LNHDA and CDR2 SQIVND (reference sequence). J lost 8 bases, V lost 5 bases, and 8 bases had no gene match. The CDR3 is 14 amino acids. CDR3 protein: CASSPSGTGAGYTF. The DNA for the CDR3 is TGTGCCAGTAGTCCGTCCGGGACAGGGGCCGGCTACACCTTC.

The chain recombines TRBV7-9 with TRBJ1-2, with D tentatively TRBD1 (5 bases). V lost 0 bases, J lost 6 bases, and 8 bases lay in between. This CDR3 is 13 amino acids long. CDR1 and CDR2 (germline): SEHNR, FQNEAQ (reference sequence). CDR3 sequence (DNA): TGTGCCAGCAGCTTAGCGACAGTCAATGGCTACACCTTC. Translating gives CASSLATVNGYTF.

The CDR3 bases are TGTGCCAGCAGCTTGCCCTACAGCGGGGATTACAATGAGCAGTTCTTC. Translating it yields CASSLPYSGDYNEQFF. The chain employs TRBV5-4 and TRBJ2-1; 7 positions match TRBD2. The ends lost 1 base at V and 4 bases at J; junction bases unmatched: 8. The CDR3 has 16 residues. From germline, CDR1 is SGHNT and CDR2 YYREEE (reference sequence).

This clone appeared once. The gene calls are TRBV4-2 and TRBJ1-5; D might be TRBD1 (6 bases). The CDR3 length is 13 residues. Germline V gives CDR1 LGHNA, CDR2 YNFKEQ. Trimming left V 5 bases short and J 9 bases short, with 14 bases between. The CDR3: CASSEGGGLPQHF. In nucleotides, the CDR3 is TGTGCCAGCAGCGAAGGGGGGGGGCTGCCCCAGCATTTT.

The rearrangement joins TRBV19 to TRBJ2-4; 9 nucleotides agree with TRBD1. Trimming removed 5 bases from V and 2 bases from J; junction bases left unmatched: 16. The CDR3 covers 19 residues. Germline V CDR1 and CDR2: LNHDA, SQIVND (reference sequence). The CDR3 protein is CASSGIQGATQISKNIQYF. DNA for the CDR3: TGTGCCAGTAGTGGGATACAGGGGGCAACCCAAATATCCAAAAACATTCAGTACTTC.

For the CDR3, the DNA is TGTGCCAGCAGCCACAGGGGAGGTGGAAACACCATATATTTT. Translated, it gives CASSHRGGGNTIYF. This rearrangement joins TRBV27 to TRBJ1-3, with 7 bases fitting TRBD1. V lost 6 bases and J lost 3; bases outside the gene matches: 5. The CDR3 runs to 14 residues. Per the germline V gene, CDR1 is MNHEY and CDR2 is SMNVEV (reference sequence).

In this sample, this clone turned up a few times. The chain joins TRBV5-8 to TRBJ2-5; D might be TRBD2 (5 bases). This CDR3 is 14 amino acids long. Germline CDR1 SGHTS, CDR2 YDEGEE. V was trimmed by 0 bases and J by 3 bases, leaving 9 bases between them. CDR3: CASSLGLAKETQYF. CDR3 sequence (DNA): TGTGCCAGCAGCTTGGGGCTAGCAAAAGAGACCCAGTACTTC.

The chain combines TRBV6-5 with TRBJ2-5; no definite D call. CDR3 length: 11 amino acids. Germline lookup yields CDR1 MNHEY and CDR2 SVGAGI. Trimming left V 6 bases short and J 3 bases short, with 5 bases between. The CDR3 loop is CASREEETQYF. The CDR3 DNA follows: TGTGCCAGCAGAGAGGAAGAGACCCAGTACTTC.

The chain uses TRBV7-3 and TRBJ2-3, with 11 bases aligning to TRBD2. Germline V gives CDR1 SGHTA, CDR2 FQGTGA. The junction had 8 bases not matched to a gene; V was cut back by 5 bases and J by 7 bases. This CDR3 is built from 15 residues. The CDR3 DNA follows: TGTGCCAGCAGCAGTAGCGGGGGGGCCGGTTATACGCAGTATTTT. This gives the protein CASSSSGGAGYTQYF.

The J gene is TRBJ1-6, the V gene TRBV19, with D perhaps TRBD1 (6 bases). The CDR3 runs to 16 residues. Germline CDR1 is LNHDA and CDR2 is SQIVND (reference sequence). Trimming shortened V by 4 bases and J by 5 bases, and 15 bases separated the two germline ends. Here the CDR3 DNA reads TGTGCCAGTAGTACTATCGGGGACATGAATAATTCACCCCTCCACTTT. This sequence encodes CASSTIGDMNNSPLHF.

This clone is classed as hyperexpanded. The chain couples TRBV7-9 to TRBJ2-7; 8 nucleotides agree with TRBD1. V dropped 5 bases and J dropped 3; count of bases not matched to a gene: 12. Germline CDR1 SEHNR, CDR2 FQNEAQ (reference sequence). The CDR3 runs 16 residues. The CDR3: CASSPNTGTGYYEQYF. CDR3 DNA: TGTGCCAGCAGCCCGAATACCGGGACAGGTTACTACGAGCAGTACTTC. Using reference TRBV7-9 and TRBJ2-7 for the parts outside the CDR3, the full variable domain is DTGVSQNPRHKITKRGQNVTFRCDPISEHNRLYWYRQTLGQGPEFLTYFQNEAQLEKSRLLSDRFSAERPKGSFSTLEIQRTEQGDSAMYLCASSPNTGTGYYEQYFGPGTRLTVT.

The gene calls are TRBV12-3 or TRBV12-4 and TRBJ1-2; D is unresolved. The CDR3 spans 13 residues. The V end was cut by 1 base, the J end by 4 bases, with 7 bases between. The CDR3 nucleotides read TGTGCCAGCAGTTTAGGGGAGGCCTATGGCTACACCTTC. Residues: CASSLGEAYGYTF.

The V and J genes are TRBV6-5 and TRBJ2-7; D unresolved. The CDR3 runs to 10 residues. CDR1 and CDR2 (germline): MNHEY, SVGAGI. V was clipped by 11 bases and J by 6 bases, with 11 bases between them. The CDR3 loop is CAGGTGEQYF. The CDR3 DNA is TGTGCCGGCGGCACGGGCGAGCAGTACTTC.

This clone was observed at least ten times. CDR3 sequence (DNA): TGTGCCACCAGTGGAGGGAGGTCCTATAATTCACCCCTCCACTTT. This gives the protein CATSGGRSYNSPLHF. This sequence joins TRBV15 and TRBJ1-6, with no clear D. CDR3 length equals 15 residues. The V and J ends lost 6 bases and 1 base respectively, with 10 bases between them. Germline V gene sequence: CDR1 LNHNV, CDR2 YYDKDF (reference sequence).

The chain couples TRBV7-9 to TRBJ1-1; possibly TRBD1 for D (6 bases). V was trimmed by 5 bases and J by 5 bases, leaving 18 bases between them. The CDR3 loop spans 15 amino acids. Germline CDR1 and CDR2: SEHNR and FQNEAQ (reference sequence). The CDR3 region is CASSRNLGAGTEAFF. CDR3 nucleotide sequence: TGTGCCAGCAGCAGGAATTTGGGGGCAGGGACTGAAGCTTTCTTT.

This rearrangement joins TRBV4-3 to TRBJ2-5; the match to TRBD2 covers 11 bases. The CDR3 loop spans 16 amino acids. V was pared by 3 bases and J by 4 bases, with 7 bases of the junction left unmatched. CDR1 is LGHNA, CDR2 YSLEER, per germline. The CDR3 region has the DNA TGCGCCAGCAGCCAGTTAGCGGGGGGGATTACAGAGACCCAGTACTTC. Amino acid sequence: CASSQLAGGITETQYF.

The chain joins TRBV9 to TRBJ1-3, with unresolved D. The CDR3 totals 15 residues. The V gene's germline CDR1 is SGDLS and CDR2 YYNGEE. With 3 bases removed from V and 2 bases from J, the gap between germline ends came to 12 bases. The CDR3 is CASSAHVTTGNTIYF. The CDR3 DNA sequence: TGTGCCAGCAGCGCCCACGTTACTACTGGAAACACCATATATTTT.